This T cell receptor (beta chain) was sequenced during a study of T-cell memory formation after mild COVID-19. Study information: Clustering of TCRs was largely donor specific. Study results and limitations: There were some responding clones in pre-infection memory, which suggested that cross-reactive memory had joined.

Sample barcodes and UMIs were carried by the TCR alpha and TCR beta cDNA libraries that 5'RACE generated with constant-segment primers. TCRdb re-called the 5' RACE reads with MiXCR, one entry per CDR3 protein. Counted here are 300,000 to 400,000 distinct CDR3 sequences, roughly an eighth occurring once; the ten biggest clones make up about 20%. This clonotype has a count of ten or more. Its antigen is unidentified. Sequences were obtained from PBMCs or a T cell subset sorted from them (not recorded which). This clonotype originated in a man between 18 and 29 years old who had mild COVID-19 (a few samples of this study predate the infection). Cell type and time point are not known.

As DNA, the CDR3 is TGTGCCAGCAGGGATTGGGAGCGGGGGCAAGAGACCCAGTACTTC. It yields the protein CASRDWERGQETQYF. The chain has TRBV7-8 and TRBJ2-5; 8 positions match TRBD2. The ends lost 6 bases at V and 2 bases at J; junction bases unmatched: 8. The germline V gene encodes CDR1 SGHVS and CDR2 FQNEAQ. This CDR3 contains 15 residues.